This is a list of T cell receptor beta chains from one sample in a study of blood T cell repertoires in COVID-19. This table comes from immunoSEQ multiplex PCR, and its TCRdb copy is limited to in-frame clones, with some not included. The table lists roughly 410,000 clones, around 87% of them singletons, with 2.3% in the top ten. Specimen: peripheral blood. The receptors shown here come from a woman in her sixties or seventies with COVID-19, enrolled during active disease. CDR3s include the opening cysteine and the closing phenylalanine or tryptophan. A D gene is named only where the DNA matches it firmly. Not every row has a clone size; where given, it reads once, few, many or a size class.

v_call	d_call	cdr3_length	j_call	clone_size	cdr3_aa	cdr3_nt
TRBV27	TRBD1	14	TRBJ1-2	.	CASSLTGGSVGYTF	TGTGCCAGCAGTTTGACAGGGGGCTCGGTTGGCTACACCTTC
TRBV11-1	TRBD2	13	TRBJ2-7	once	CASRGESVYEQYF	TGTGCCAGCCGGGGGGAATCCGTCTACGAGCAGTACTTC
TRBV4-2	.	17	TRBJ2-4	.	CASSYEGDILAKNIQYF	TGTGCCAGCAGCTATGAAGGGGACATCCTAGCCAAAAACATTCAGTACTTC
TRBV10-1	TRBD1	13	TRBJ2-3	.	CASRGTGDSTQYF	TGCGCCAGCAGAGGGACAGGGGATAGTACGCAGTATTTT
TRBV5-8	.	13	TRBJ1-1	once	CASSLFTNTEAFF	TGTGCCAGCAGCTTGTTTACAAACACTGAAGCTTTCTTT
TRBV7-7	.	15	TRBJ1-2	.	CASSSAGLLGYGYTF	TGTGCTAGCAGCTCCGCGGGGTTACTAGGCTATGGCTACACCTTC
TRBV10-1	.	11	TRBJ2-1	.	CASRGLGEQFF	TGCGCCAGCAGGGGGCTTGGGGAGCAGTTCTTC
TRBV12-2	.	17	TRBJ1-5	.	CASRQGPQGYSNQPQHF	TGTGCAAGTCGCCAGGGCCCTCAGGGGTATAGCAATCAGCCCCAGCATTTT
TRBV6-1	.	18	TRBJ1-1	.	CASSEALGTKPKNTEAFF	TGTGCCAGCAGTGAAGCGCTGGGGACAAAGCCCAAGAACACTGAAGCTTTCTTT
TRBV6-5	.	12	TRBJ2-7	once	CAVSQGSYEQYF	TGTGCCGTAAGTCAGGGATCCTACGAGCAGTACTTC
TRBV6-5	.	13	TRBJ1-2	.	CASNFLSNYGYTF	TGTGCCAGCAATTTTTTATCTAACTATGGCTACACCTTC
TRBV28	.	12	TRBJ1-1	.	CASSLPGQEAFF	TGTGCCAGCAGTTTACCCGGACAGGAAGCTTTCTTT
TRBV18	.	15	TRBJ1-1	.	CASSPLSGWNTEAFF	TGTGCCAGCTCACCACTCTCAGGGTGGAACACTGAAGCTTTCTTT
TRBV18	.	14	TRBJ1-2	.	CASSLRTDNYGYTF	TGTGCCAGCTCCCTCCGGACTGATAACTATGGCTACACCTTC
TRBV12-3/TRBV12-4	.	12	TRBJ2-3	.	CASSFYADTQYF	TGTGCCAGCAGCTTCTACGCAGATACGCAGTATTTT
TRBV6-2/TRBV6-3	TRBD1	14	TRBJ2-7	.	CASSPGRGRYEQYF	TGTGCCAGCAGTCCGGGCAGGGGGCGATACGAGCAGTACTTC
TRBV4-1	.	14	TRBJ1-2	.	CASSQAGLAYGYTF	TGCGCCAGCAGCCAAGCAGGGTTAGCCTATGGCTACACCTTC
TRBV21-1	.	16	TRBJ2-3	many	CASSLGLAGDGDTQYF	TGTGCCAGCAGCTTGGGACTAGCGGGGGACGGAGATACGCAGTATTTT
TRBV4-1	.	15	TRBJ2-7	.	CASSHPGGTAYEQYF	TGCGCCAGCAGCCACCCCGGGGGTACAGCCTACGAGCAGTACTTC
TRBV14	.	18	TRBJ2-3	once	CASSQKSSQPPPTDTQYF	TGTGCCAGCAGCCAAAAGTCTAGTCAGCCCCCTCCGACAGATACGCAGTATTTT
TRBV6-5	.	14	TRBJ1-1	.	CASREWGRDTEAFF	TGTGCCAGCAGGGAGTGGGGCCGGGACACTGAAGCTTTCTTT
TRBV18	.	13	TRBJ1-1	.	CASSIGGDTEAFF	TGTGCCAGCTCTATCGGAGGGGACACTGAAGCTTTCTTT
TRBV21-1	.	15	TRBJ2-7	once	CANPLADASSYEQYF	TGTGCCAACCCGTTGGCGGATGCAAGCTCCTACGAGCAGTACTTC
TRBV4-1	.	16	TRBJ2-2	.	CASSQAVGVNTGELFF	TGCGCCAGCAGCCAAGCGGTTGGAGTTAACACCGGGGAGCTGTTTTTT
TRBV9	.	16	TRBJ2-1	.	CASSPPSAASYNEQFF	TGTGCCAGCAGCCCCCCTTCAGCGGCCTCCTACAATGAGCAGTTCTTC
TRBV29-1	.	11	TRBJ1-2	.	CSVIQQGSYTF	TGCAGCGTCATACAACAGGGCAGCTACACCTTC
TRBV5-1	TRBD2	14	TRBJ2-5	.	CASSLSGGQETQYF	TGCGCCAGCAGCCTTAGCGGGGGCCAAGAGACCCAGTACTTC
TRBV3-1/TRBV3-2	TRBD2	16	TRBJ2-5	.	CASSQAGGGTQETQYF	TGTGCCAGCAGCCAAGCGGGAGGGGGGACCCAAGAGACCCAGTACTTC
TRBV4-1	TRBD1	14	TRBJ1-2	.	CASSQDRQGSGYTF	TGCGCCAGCAGCCAAGATCGACAGGGTTCTGGCTACACCTTC
TRBV7-7	.	15	TRBJ2-1	.	CASSFAGYSYNEQFF	TGTGCCAGCAGCTTTGCAGGGTACTCCTACAATGAGCAGTTCTTC
TRBV6-5	.	15	TRBJ1-2	.	CASSYAGDTRYGYTF	TGTGCCAGCAGTTACGCTGGGGACACCCGCTATGGCTACACCTTC
TRBV3-1/TRBV3-2	.	15	TRBJ1-3	few	CASSQESGSGNTIYF	TGTGCCAGCAGCCAAGAATCGGGCTCTGGAAACACCATATATTTT
TRBV5-8	.	12	TRBJ2-4	.	CASSPDRGIQYF	TGTGCCAGCAGCCCCGACAGAGGCATTCAGTACTTC
TRBV28	.	11	TRBJ2-7	.	CASSTPYTQYF	TGTGCCAGCAGTACACCGTATACGCAGTACTTC
TRBV7-3	.	16	TRBJ2-1	.	CASSALGGASYNEQFF	TGTGCCAGCAGCGCCTTAGGGGGGGCCTCCTACAATGAGCAGTTCTTC
TRBV5-1	TRBD2	16	TRBJ2-2	.	CASSLLAGGSTGELFF	TGCGCCAGCAGCTTGTTAGCGGGGGGCTCCACCGGGGAGCTGTTTTTT
TRBV18	TRBD1	15	TRBJ1-5	.	CASSLLDRGNQPQHF	TGTGCCAGCTCACTACTAGACAGGGGGAATCAGCCCCAGCATTTT
TRBV5-1	TRBD2	16	TRBJ2-5	.	CASSLLAGGLGETQYF	TGCGCCAGCAGCCTTCTAGCGGGGGGGCTCGGGGAGACCCAGTACTTC
TRBV7-7	TRBD1	20	TRBJ2-2	.	CASSLFLGTGRDRGTGELFF	TGTGCCAGCAGCTTGTTTCTCGGAACCGGCCGGGACAGGGGCACCGGGGAGCTGTTTTTT
TRBV27	.	15	TRBJ2-3	.	CASRGVTPNTDTQYF	TGTGCCAGCAGGGGCGTAACCCCTAACACAGATACGCAGTATTTT
TRBV2	TRBD1	14	TRBJ1-1	.	CASKGQGVYTEAFF	TGTGCCAGCAAGGGACAGGGGGTATACACTGAAGCTTTCTTT
TRBV5-1	.	13	TRBJ2-7	.	CASSLGQPFLSYF	TGCGCCAGCAGTCTTGGACAGCCCTTCTTATCGTACTTC
TRBV4-1	TRBD2	16	TRBJ2-5	.	CASSQRGSGGQETQYF	TGCGCCAGCAGCCAACGCGGTAGCGGGGGCCAAGAGACCCAGTACTTC
TRBV27	TRBD1	15	TRBJ1-5	.	CASSSGQGWVQPQHF	TGTGCCAGCAGTTCGGGACAGGGATGGGTTCAGCCCCAGCATTTT
TRBV5-6	.	15	TRBJ1-2	.	CASSLVDTQVYGYTF	TGTGCCAGCAGCTTGGTAGACACCCAGGTGTATGGCTACACCTTC
TRBV29-1	TRBD1	14	TRBJ2-7	.	CSVMTGTGTYEQYF	TGCAGCGTAATGACCGGGACAGGTACCTACGAGCAGTACTTC
TRBV7-9	.	14	TRBJ1-1	.	CASSPKTDNTEAFF	TGTGCCAGCAGCCCAAAGACAGATAACACTGAAGCTTTCTTT
TRBV10-3	TRBD1	19	TRBJ1-5	once	CAISESLIRDRENNQPQHF	TGTGCCATCAGTGAAAGTTTGATTCGGGACAGGGAGAACAATCAGCCCCAGCATTTT
TRBV2	.	14	TRBJ1-2	.	CASLPGSYYSGYTF	TGTGCCAGCCTACCGGGGTCCTACTACTCCGGCTACACCTTC
TRBV15	TRBD1	16	TRBJ2-5	once	CATSRDPSRGWETQYF	TGTGCCACCAGCAGAGATCCGTCCAGGGGGTGGGAGACCCAGTACTTC
TRBV7-8	.	14	TRBJ2-7	.	CASSPAGAVLEQYF	TGTGCCAGCAGCCCCGCGGGGGCAGTTCTCGAGCAGTACTTC
TRBV7-9	TRBD1	14	TRBJ1-1	.	CASSLARTGDEAFF	TGTGCCAGCAGCTTAGCGCGGACAGGGGACGAAGCTTTCTTT
TRBV5-5	.	16	TRBJ1-5	.	CASSLQGIVVNQPQHF	TGTGCCAGCAGCTTGCAGGGAATTGTGGTCAATCAGCCCCAGCATTTT
TRBV7-2	TRBD2	14	TRBJ2-7	few	CASSPGLVTSEQYF	TGTGCCAGCAGCCCGGGACTAGTGACCTCCGAGCAGTACTTC
TRBV20-1	TRBD1	14	TRBJ1-1	once	CSASQGARVAEAFF	TGCAGTGCTAGTCAGGGGGCAAGGGTTGCTGAAGCTTTCTTT
TRBV23-1	TRBD1	16	TRBJ2-5	.	CASSPPEIGGHETQYF	TGCGCCAGCAGTCCACCGGAGATAGGGGGCCATGAGACCCAGTACTTC
TRBV3-1/TRBV3-2	.	15	TRBJ2-7	.	CASSQFSNLANEQYF	TGTGCCAGCAGCCAATTCTCTAACCTAGCCAACGAGCAGTACTTC
TRBV12-5	.	16	TRBJ2-1	.	CASGLVIVGGYNEQFF	TGTGCTAGTGGTTTGGTAATAGTGGGGGGCTACAATGAGCAGTTCTTC
TRBV15	TRBD2	15	TRBJ2-7	.	CATSREGRGAYEQYF	TGTGCCACCAGCAGAGAGGGGCGGGGGGCCTACGAGCAGTACTTC
TRBV5-4	.	12	TRBJ2-7	once	CASSLTGGEQYF	TGTGCCAGCAGCTTGACCGGGGGCGAGCAGTACTTC